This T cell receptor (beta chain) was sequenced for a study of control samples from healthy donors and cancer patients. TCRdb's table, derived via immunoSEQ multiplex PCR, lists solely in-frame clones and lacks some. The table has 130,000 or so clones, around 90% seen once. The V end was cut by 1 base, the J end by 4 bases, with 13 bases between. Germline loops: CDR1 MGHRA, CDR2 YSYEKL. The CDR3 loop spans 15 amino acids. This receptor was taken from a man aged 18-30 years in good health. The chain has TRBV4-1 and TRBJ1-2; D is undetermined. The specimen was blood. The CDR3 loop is CASSQVPSGPYGYTF. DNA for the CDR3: TGCGCCAGCAGCCAAGTCCCTTCAGGCCCCTATGGCTACACCTTC.